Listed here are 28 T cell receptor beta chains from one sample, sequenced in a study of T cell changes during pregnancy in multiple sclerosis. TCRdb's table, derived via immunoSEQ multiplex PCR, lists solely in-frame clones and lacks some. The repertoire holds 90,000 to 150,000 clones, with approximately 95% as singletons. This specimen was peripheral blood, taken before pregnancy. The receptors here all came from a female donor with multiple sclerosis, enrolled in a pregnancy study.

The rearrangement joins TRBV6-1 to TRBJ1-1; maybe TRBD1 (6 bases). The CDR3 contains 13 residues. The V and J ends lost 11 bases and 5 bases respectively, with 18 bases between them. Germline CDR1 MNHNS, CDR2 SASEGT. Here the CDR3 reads CAGNRVLGTEAFF. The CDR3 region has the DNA TGTGCCGGGAACAGGGTGTTGGGTACTGAAGCTTTCTTT.

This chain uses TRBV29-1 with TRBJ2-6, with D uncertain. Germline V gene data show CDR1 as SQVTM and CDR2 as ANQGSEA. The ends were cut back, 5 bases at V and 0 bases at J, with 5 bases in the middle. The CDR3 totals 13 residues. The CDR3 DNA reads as TGCAGCGTTTACAACTCTGGGGCCAACGTCCTGACTTTC. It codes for CSVYNSGANVLTF. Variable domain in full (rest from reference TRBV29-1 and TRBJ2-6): SAVISQKPSRDICQRGTSLTIQCQVDSQVTMMFWYRQQPGQSLTLIATANQGSEATYESGFVIDKFPISRPNLTFSTLTVSNMSPEDSSIYLCSVYNSGANVLTFGAGSRLTVL.

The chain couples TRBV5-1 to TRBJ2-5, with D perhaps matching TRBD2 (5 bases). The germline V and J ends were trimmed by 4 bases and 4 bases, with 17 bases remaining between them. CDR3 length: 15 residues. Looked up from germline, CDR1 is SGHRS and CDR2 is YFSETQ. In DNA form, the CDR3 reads TGCGCCAGCAGCGCCCTCGGGGTGGCGGGAGAGACCCAGTACTTC. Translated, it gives CASSALGVAGETQYF.

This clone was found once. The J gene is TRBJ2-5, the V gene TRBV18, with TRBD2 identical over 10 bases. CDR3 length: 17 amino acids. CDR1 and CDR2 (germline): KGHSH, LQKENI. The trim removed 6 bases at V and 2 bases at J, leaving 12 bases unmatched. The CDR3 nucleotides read TGTGCCAGCTCCCCCTTCGAGAGCGGGAGGGATCAAGAGACCCAGTACTTC. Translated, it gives CASSPFESGRDQETQYF.

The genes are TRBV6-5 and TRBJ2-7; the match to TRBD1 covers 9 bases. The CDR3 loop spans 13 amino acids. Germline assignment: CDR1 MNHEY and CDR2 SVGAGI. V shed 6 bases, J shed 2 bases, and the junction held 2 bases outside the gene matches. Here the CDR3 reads CASRRQGAYEQYF. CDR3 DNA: TGTGCCAGCAGGCGACAGGGGGCCTACGAGCAGTACTTC.

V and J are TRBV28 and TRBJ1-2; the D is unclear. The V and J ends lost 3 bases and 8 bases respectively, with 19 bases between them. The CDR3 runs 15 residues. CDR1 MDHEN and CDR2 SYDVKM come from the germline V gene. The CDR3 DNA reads TGTGCCAGCAGTTTTTCCGGCCCCCGGTCGCGGGGCTACACCTTC. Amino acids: CASSFSGPRSRGYTF.

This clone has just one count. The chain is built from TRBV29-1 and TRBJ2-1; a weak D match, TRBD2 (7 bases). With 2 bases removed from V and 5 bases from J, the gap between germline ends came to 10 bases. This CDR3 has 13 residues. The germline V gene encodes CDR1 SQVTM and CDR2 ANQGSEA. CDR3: CSVESRGHNEQFF. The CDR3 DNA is TGCAGCGTTGAATCGCGGGGGCACAATGAGCAGTTCTTC.

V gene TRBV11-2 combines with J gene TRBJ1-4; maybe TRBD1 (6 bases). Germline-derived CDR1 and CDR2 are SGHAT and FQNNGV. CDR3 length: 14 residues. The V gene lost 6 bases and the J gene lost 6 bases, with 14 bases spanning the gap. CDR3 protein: CASSLDRTDEKLFF. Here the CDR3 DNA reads TGTGCCAGCAGTCTAGACAGGACTGATGAAAAACTGTTTTTT.

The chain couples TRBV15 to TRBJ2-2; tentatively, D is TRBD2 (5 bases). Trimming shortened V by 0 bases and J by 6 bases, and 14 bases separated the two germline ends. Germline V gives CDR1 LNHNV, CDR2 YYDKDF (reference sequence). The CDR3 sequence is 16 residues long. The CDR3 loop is CATSRDLGRGAGELFF. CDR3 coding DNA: TGTGCCACCAGCAGAGATCTGGGGAGAGGCGCCGGGGAGCTGTTTTTT.

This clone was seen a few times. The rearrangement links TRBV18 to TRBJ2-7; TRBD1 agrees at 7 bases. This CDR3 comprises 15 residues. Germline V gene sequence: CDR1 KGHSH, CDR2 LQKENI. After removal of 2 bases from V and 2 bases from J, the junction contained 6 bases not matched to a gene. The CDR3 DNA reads TGTGCCAGCTCACCATCTCGACAGGGAACCTACGAGCAGTACTTC. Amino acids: CASSPSRQGTYEQYF.

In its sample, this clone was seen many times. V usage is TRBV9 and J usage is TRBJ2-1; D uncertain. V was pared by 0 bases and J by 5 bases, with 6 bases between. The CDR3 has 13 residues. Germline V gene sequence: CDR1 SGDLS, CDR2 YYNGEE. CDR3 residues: CASSVDIHNEQFF. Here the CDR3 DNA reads TGTGCCAGCAGCGTAGACATACACAATGAGCAGTTCTTC.

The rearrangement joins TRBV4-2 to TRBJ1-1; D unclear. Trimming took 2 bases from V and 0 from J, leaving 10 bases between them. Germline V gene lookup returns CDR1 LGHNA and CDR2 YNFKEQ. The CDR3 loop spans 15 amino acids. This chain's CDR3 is CASSQKQLMNTEAFF. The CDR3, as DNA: TGTGCCAGCAGCCAAAAACAGCTTATGAACACTGAAGCTTTCTTT.

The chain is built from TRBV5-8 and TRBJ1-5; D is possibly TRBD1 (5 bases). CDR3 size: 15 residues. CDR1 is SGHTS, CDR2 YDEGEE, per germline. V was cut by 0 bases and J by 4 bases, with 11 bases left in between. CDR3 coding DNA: TGTGCCAGCAGCTTGGGGGCGGGGGGAAATCAGCCCCAGCATTTT. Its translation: CASSLGAGGNQPQHF.

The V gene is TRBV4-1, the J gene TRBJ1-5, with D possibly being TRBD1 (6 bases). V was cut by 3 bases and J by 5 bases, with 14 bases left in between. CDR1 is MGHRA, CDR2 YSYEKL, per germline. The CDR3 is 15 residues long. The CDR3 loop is CASSQEGGTYQPQHF. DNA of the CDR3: TGCGCCAGCAGCCAGGAAGGGGGTACCTATCAGCCCCAGCATTTT.

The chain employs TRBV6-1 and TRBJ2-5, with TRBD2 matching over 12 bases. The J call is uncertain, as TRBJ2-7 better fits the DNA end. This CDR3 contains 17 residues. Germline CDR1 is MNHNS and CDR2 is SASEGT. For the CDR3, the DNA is TGTGCCAGCAGTGAAGCTCCTAGCGGGGGGGCAAGGGACGAGCAGTACTTC. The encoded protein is CASSEAPSGGARDEQYF.

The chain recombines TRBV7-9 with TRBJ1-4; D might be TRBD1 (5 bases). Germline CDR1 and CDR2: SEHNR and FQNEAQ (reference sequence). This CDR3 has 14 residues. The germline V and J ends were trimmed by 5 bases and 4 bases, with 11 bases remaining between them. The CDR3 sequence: CASSPGQGNEKLFF. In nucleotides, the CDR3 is TGTGCCAGCAGCCCCGGGCAGGGTAATGAAAAACTGTTTTTT. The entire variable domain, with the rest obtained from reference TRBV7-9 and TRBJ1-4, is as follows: DTGVSQNPRHKITKRGQNVTFRCDPISEHNRLYWYRQTLGQGPEFLTYFQNEAQLEKSRLLSDRFSAERPKGSFSTLEIQRTEQGDSAMYLCASSPGQGNEKLFFGSGTQLSVL.

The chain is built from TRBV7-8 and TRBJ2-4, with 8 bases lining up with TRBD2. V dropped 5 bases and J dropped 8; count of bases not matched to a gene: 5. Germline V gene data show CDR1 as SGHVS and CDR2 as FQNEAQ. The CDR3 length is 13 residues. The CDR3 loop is CASSASGGDIQYF. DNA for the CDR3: TGTGCCAGCAGCGCATCGGGGGGGGACATTCAGTACTTC.

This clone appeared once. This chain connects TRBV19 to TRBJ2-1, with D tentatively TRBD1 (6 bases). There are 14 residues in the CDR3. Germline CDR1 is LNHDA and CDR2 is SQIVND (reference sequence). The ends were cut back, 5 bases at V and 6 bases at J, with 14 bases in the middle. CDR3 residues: CASSANRVGNEQFF. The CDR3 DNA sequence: TGTGCCAGTAGTGCTAACAGGGTAGGCAATGAGCAGTTCTTC.

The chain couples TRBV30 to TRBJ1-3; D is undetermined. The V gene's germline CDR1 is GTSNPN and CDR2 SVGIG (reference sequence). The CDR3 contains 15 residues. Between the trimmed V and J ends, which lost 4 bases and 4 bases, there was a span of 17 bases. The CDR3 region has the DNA TGTGCCTGGACTCCAGAGGGTGCGAAAGGAAACACCATATATTTT. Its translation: CAWTPEGAKGNTIYF.

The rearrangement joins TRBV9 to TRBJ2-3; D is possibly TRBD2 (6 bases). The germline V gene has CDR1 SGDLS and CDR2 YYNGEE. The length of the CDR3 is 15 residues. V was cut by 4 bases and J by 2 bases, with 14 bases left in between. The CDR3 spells CASSFFRETTDTQYF. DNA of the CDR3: TGTGCCAGCAGCTTTTTCCGGGAGACCACAGATACGCAGTATTTT.

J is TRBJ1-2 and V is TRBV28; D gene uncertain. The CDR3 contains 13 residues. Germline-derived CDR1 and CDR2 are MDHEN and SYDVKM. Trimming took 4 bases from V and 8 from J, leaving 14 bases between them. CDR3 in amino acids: CASSSRKVMGYTF. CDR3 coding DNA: TGTGCCAGCAGTTCGAGAAAAGTAATGGGCTACACCTTC.

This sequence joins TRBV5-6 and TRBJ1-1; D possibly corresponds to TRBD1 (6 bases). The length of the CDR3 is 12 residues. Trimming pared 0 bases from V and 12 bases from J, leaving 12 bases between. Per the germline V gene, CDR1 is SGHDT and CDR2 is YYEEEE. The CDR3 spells CASSLDRVVTFF. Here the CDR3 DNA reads TGTGCCAGCAGCTTGGACAGGGTCGTAACTTTCTTT.

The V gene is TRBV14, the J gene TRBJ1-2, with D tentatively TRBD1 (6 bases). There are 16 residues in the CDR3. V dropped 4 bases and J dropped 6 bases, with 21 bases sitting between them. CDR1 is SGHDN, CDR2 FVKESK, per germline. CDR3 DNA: TGTGCCAGCAGCCGAGCAGACAGGCGGCCTTCTAATGGCTACACCTTC. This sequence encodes CASSRADRRPSNGYTF.

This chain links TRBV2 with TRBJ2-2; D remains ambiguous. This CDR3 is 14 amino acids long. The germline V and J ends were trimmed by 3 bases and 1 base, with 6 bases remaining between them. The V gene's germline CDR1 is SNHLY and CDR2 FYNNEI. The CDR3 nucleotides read TGTGCCAGCAGTGATTGGCAGAACACCGGGGAGCTGTTTTTT. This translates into CASSDWQNTGELFF.

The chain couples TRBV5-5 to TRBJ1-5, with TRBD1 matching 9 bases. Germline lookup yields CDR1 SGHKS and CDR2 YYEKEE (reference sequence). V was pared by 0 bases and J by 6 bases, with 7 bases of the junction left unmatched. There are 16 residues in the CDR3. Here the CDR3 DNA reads TGTGCCAGCAGCTTGGGACAGGGGGGGGTTAGTCAGCCCCAGCATTTT. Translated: CASSLGQGGVSQPQHF.

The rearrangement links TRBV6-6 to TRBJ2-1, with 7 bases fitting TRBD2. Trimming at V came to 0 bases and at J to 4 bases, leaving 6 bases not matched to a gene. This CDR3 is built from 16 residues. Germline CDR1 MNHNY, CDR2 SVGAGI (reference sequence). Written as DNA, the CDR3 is TGTGCCAGCAGTTACTCAGGCGGGAGCCTTTACAATGAGCAGTTCTTC. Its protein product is CASSYSGGSLYNEQFF.

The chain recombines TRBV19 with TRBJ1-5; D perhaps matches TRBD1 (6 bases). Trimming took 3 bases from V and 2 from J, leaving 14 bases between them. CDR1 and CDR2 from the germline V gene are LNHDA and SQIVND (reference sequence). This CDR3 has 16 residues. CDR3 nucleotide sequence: TGTGCCAGTAGTATTGGGGGTCGACAGGGCAATCAGCCCCAGCATTTT. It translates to CASSIGGRQGNQPQHF.

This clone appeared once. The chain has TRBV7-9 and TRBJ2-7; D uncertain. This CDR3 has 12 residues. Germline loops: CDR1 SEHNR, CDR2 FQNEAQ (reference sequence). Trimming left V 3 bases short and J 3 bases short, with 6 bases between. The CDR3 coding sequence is TGTGCCAGCAGCTTCCCCAGCTACGAGCAGTACTTC. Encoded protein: CASSFPSYEQYF.